Listed below are T cell receptor beta chains from one sample, sequenced in a study of cytomegalovirus exposure and HLA in healthy donors. Assay used: immunoSEQ multiplex PCR; TCRdb lists only in-frame clones, some missing. The repertoire includes 180,000 or so clones, around nine tenths of them detected once, and approximately 1.5% sits in the top ten. Sequenced: PBMCs. Receptors were obtained from a young woman in good health and CMV-seronegative. Both conserved end residues are part of each CDR3. The D gene is left open where the match is weak. Size is omitted from some rows. Given values are once, few, many or a class for expanded clones.

J,V,D,size,CDR3,DNA
TRBJ2-1,TRBV5-1,TRBD1,once,CASSPGQGLDNEQFF,TGCGCCAGCAGCCCGGGACAGGGGTTGGACAATGAGCAGTTCTTC
TRBJ2-1,TRBV19,TRBD1,-,CASTPRQGADSPHDEQFF,TGTGCCAGTACCCCTCGACAGGGGGCGGACTCTCCTCATGATGAGCAGTTCTTC
TRBJ1-1,TRBV28,-,-,CASSLPLSFEAFF,TGTGCCAGCAGTTTACCTTTGAGTTTTGAAGCTTTCTTT
TRBJ1-4,TRBV14,-,-,CASSHRDSPNEKLFF,TGTGCCAGCAGCCACAGAGACAGTCCTAATGAAAAACTGTTTTTT
TRBJ1-5,TRBV2,-,-,CASSVGTVEQPQHF,TGTGCCAGCAGTGTCGGGACTGTTGAGCAGCCCCAGCATTTT
TRBJ2-5,TRBV29-1,TRBD2,-,CSVGRPGLAGGRETQYF,TGCAGCGTTGGAAGACCGGGACTAGCGGGGGGGAGAGAGACCCAGTACTTC
TRBJ2-5,TRBV11-2,TRBD2,-,CASSHGLAGETQYF,TGTGCCAGCAGCCATGGACTAGCAGGAGAGACCCAGTACTTC
TRBJ2-7,TRBV30,-,-,CAWKDSGEQYF,TGTGCCTGGAAGGACAGTGGCGAGCAGTACTTC
TRBJ2-1,TRBV4-1,TRBD2,few,CASSQGLAGKNEQFF,TGCGCCAGCAGCCAGGGACTAGCGGGGAAGAATGAGCAGTTCTTC
TRBJ2-7,TRBV2,-,-,CASLEGSYEQYF,TGTGCCAGCTTGGAGGGCTCCTACGAGCAGTACTTC
TRBJ2-7,TRBV12-5,TRBD2,-,CASGLPPGGEQYF,TGTGCTAGTGGTTTGCCTCCGGGGGGAGAGCAGTACTTC
TRBJ1-1,TRBV29-1,TRBD1,-,CSVVTGGTEAFF,TGCAGCGTTGTTACAGGGGGCACTGAAGCTTTCTTT
TRBJ2-2,TRBV6-1,-,-,CASSEVRTGELFF,TGTGCCAGCAGTGAAGTTCGCACCGGGGAGCTGTTTTTT
TRBJ1-2,TRBV25-1,-,-,CASSEWGGAPHGYTF,TGTGCCAGCAGTGAATGGGGGGGTGCCCCCCATGGCTACACCTTC
TRBJ2-2,TRBV11-2,TRBD1,-,CASRNLDRGRPPNTGELFF,TGTGCCAGCAGGAACTTAGACAGGGGGCGCCCCCCGAACACCGGGGAGCTGTTTTTT
TRBJ2-6,TRBV6-1,-,-,CASRQNSGANVLTF,TGTGCCAGCAGACAGAACTCTGGGGCCAACGTCCTGACTTTC
TRBJ1-6,TRBV19,-,-,CASSFSTGKNSPLHF,TGTGCCAGTAGTTTCTCGACAGGAAAAAATTCACCCCTCCACTTT
TRBJ2-1,TRBV13,TRBD2,-,CASSFPPGGPYNEQFF,TGTGCCAGCAGCTTCCCCCCGGGGGGGCCCTACAATGAGCAGTTCTTC
TRBJ1-6,TRBV15,TRBD1,many,CATSRDRDSGSPLHF,TGTGCCACCAGCAGAGATCGGGACAGTGGTTCACCCCTCCACTTT
TRBJ2-3,TRBV29-1,TRBD2,-,CSVFLAGELSTDTQYF,TGCAGCGTTTTTCTAGCGGGGGAATTAAGCACAGATACGCAGTATTTT
TRBJ1-2,TRBV18,-,once,CASSPTAGSSNYGYTF,TGTGCCAGCTCCCCAACGGCGGGGTCTTCTAACTATGGCTACACCTTC
TRBJ2-5,TRBV6-1,TRBD2,-,CASSEGTSGGAWETQYF,TGTGCCAGCAGTGAAGGAACTAGCGGGGGGGCCTGGGAGACCCAGTACTTC
TRBJ2-2,TRBV7-6,TRBD2,-,CASSHGLAGNLANTGELFF,TGTGCCAGCAGCCACGGACTAGCGGGGAACCTCGCCAACACCGGGGAGCTGTTTTTT
TRBJ1-3,TRBV27,-,-,CASSSGFGNTIYF,TGTGCCAGCAGTTCAGGGTTTGGAAACACCATATATTTT
TRBJ2-7,TRBV5-4,-,-,CASSLRSSYEQYF,TGTGCCAGCAGCTTGAGGAGCTCCTACGAGCAGTACTTC
TRBJ1-2,TRBV15,TRBD1,-,CATSSEQGTYGYTF,TGTGCCACCAGCAGCGAACAGGGGACCTATGGCTACACCTTC
TRBJ1-3,TRBV25-1,-,-,CASTRSGSGNTIYF,TGTGCCAGCACTCGATCGGGCTCTGGAAACACCATATATTTT
TRBJ2-5,TRBV14,TRBD2,-,CASSHPQRGRETQYF,TGTGCCAGCAGCCATCCTCAGCGGGGGCGGGAGACCCAGTACTTC
TRBJ2-7,TRBV6-4,-,-,CASSGPGAVYEQYF,TGTGCCAGCAGCGGACCAGGGGCTGTCTACGAGCAGTACTTC
TRBJ2-4,TRBV27,TRBD2,once,CASSPGLAVRVSKNIQYF,TGTGCCAGCAGTCCGGGACTAGCGGTCAGAGTGAGCAAAAACATTCAGTACTTC
TRBJ2-7,TRBV7-9,-,-,CASSPRWGEPYEQYF,TGTGCCAGCAGCCCGCGATGGGGGGAACCCTACGAGCAGTACTTC
TRBJ2-1,TRBV7-2,TRBD2,-,CASSLTSGGAIEQFF,TGTGCCAGCAGCTTGACTAGCGGGGGGGCAATTGAGCAGTTCTTC
TRBJ2-3,TRBV9,TRBD2,-,CASSPHSLAGGTDTQYF,TGTGCCAGCAGCCCGCACTCACTAGCGGGGGGTACAGATACGCAGTATTTT
TRBJ2-7,TRBV12-5,TRBD2,once,CASAIAGGPYEQYF,TGTGCTAGTGCGATAGCGGGGGGGCCCTACGAGCAGTACTTC
TRBJ1-5,TRBV6-1,-,-,CATRGGSSQPQHF,TGTGCCACCAGGGGAGGGAGTTCGCAGCCCCAGCATTTT
TRBJ1-2,TRBV29-1,TRBD1,-,CSVKSRDRVDYGYTF,TGCAGCGTCAAAAGCCGGGACAGGGTAGACTATGGCTACACCTTC
TRBJ1-2,TRBV4-1,TRBD1,-,CASSHAATGDYGYTF,TGCGCCAGCAGCCATGCCGCTACAGGGGACTATGGCTACACCTTC
TRBJ2-2,TRBV11-3,TRBD1,-,CASSRTGPGELFF,TGTGCCAGCAGCCGGACAGGGCCCGGGGAGCTGTTTTTT